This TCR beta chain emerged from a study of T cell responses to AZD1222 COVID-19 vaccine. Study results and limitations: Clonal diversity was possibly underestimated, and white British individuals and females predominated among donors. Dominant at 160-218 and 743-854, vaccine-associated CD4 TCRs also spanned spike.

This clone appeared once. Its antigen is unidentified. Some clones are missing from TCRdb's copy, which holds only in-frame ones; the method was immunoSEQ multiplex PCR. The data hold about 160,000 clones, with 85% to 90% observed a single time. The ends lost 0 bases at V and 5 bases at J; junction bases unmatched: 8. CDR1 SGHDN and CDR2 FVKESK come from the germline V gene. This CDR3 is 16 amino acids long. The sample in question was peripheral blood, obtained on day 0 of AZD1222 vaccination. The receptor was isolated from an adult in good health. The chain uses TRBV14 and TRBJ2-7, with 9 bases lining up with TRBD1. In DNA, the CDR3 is TGTGCCAGCAGCCAAGATACTGGACAGGGGAGGAACGAGCAGTACTTC. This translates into CASSQDTGQGRNEQYF.